This T cell receptor beta chain was profiled in a study of blood T cell repertoires in COVID-19. The method was immunoSEQ multiplex PCR; TCRdb's version includes in-frame clones alone and lacks a portion of them. The sample holds some 120,000 clones; roughly 80% are singletons and the top ten take 18%. This clonotype originated in a man aged 25-45 years who had recovered from COVID-19. The specimen sequenced was PBMCs or T cells enriched from blood (not recorded which).

CDR3 sequence (DNA): TGTGCCATCAGGTCTGACAGGGCTGCCCACAATGAGCAGTTCTTC. This codes for CAIRSDRAAHNEQFF. This chain uses TRBV10-3 with TRBJ2-1; TRBD1 agrees at 7 bases. Looked up from germline, CDR1 is ENHRY and CDR2 is SYGVKD. After removal of 6 bases from V and 5 bases from J, the junction contained 10 bases not matched to a gene. The CDR3 is made up of 15 amino acids.